Presented here are 13 T cell receptor beta chains from one specimen sequenced in a study of T cells in tuberculosis. Profiling relied on immunoSEQ multiplex PCR, and the TCRdb table lists in-frame clones only, not all of them. The sample holds 30,000 to 45,000 clones, 94% seen once. The sequencing sample was made of PBMCs. These receptors originate from a donor aged 5 to 30 with latent tuberculosis or without tuberculosis infection. Some clones in this sample may be carry-over from other donors' samples.

CDR3 nucleotide sequence: TGTGCCAGCACCAACACAGGAAACACCATATATTTT. It specifies CASTNTGNTIYF. The chain employs TRBV6-1 and TRBJ1-3; D not resolved. The germline CDR1 and CDR2 sequences are MNHNS and SASEGT. Trimming shortened V by 7 bases and J by 4 bases, and 8 bases separated the two germline ends. This CDR3 spans 12 amino acids.

The gene calls are TRBV5-1 and TRBJ2-2; 9 nucleotides agree with TRBD1. CDR3 size: 16 residues. The V gene's germline CDR1 is SGHRS and CDR2 YFSETQ. J gave up 0 bases and V 0 bases, and 0 bases lay outside the gene matches. The CDR3, as DNA: TGCGCCAGCAGCTTGGGGACAGGGGCGAACACCGGGGAGCTGTTTTTT. Its translation is CASSLGTGANTGELFF.

The sample holds one count of this clone. V gene TRBV7-2 combines with J gene TRBJ1-3, with 7 bases that match TRBD1. The CDR3 spans 14 residues. Trimming cost V 2 bases and J 2 bases; bases outside gene matches: 0. In germline, CDR1 is SGHTA, CDR2 FQGNSA. Written as DNA, the CDR3 is TGTGCCAGCAGCTTACAGGGGGCTGGAAACACCATATATTTT. It translates to CASSLQGAGNTIYF.

The chain employs TRBV6-1 and TRBJ1-6; no reliable D call. This CDR3 has 13 amino acids. With 8 bases removed from V and 4 bases from J, the gap between germline ends came to 9 bases. The germline V gene encodes CDR1 MNHNS and CDR2 SASEGT. The CDR3: CASVRVYNSPLHF. CDR3 in DNA: TGTGCCAGCGTAAGAGTTTATAATTCACCCCTCCACTTT.

The chain employs TRBV5-5 and TRBJ2-7, with 7 bases fitting TRBD1. Germline CDR1 and CDR2: SGHKS and YYEKEE (reference sequence). The V and J ends lost 4 bases and 3 bases, in that order; junction bases with no gene match: 16. The CDR3 is made up of 17 amino acids. The DNA of the CDR3 is TGTGCCAGCAGCCGATATGGGACAGCACAAGCATTCTACGAGCAGTACGTC. Translating gives CASSRYGTAQAFYEQYV.

This rearrangement joins TRBV29-1 to TRBJ1-5; D is unresolved. Trimming pared 4 bases from V and 0 bases from J, leaving 4 bases between. The CDR3 sequence is 12 residues long. CDR1 and CDR2 (germline): SQVTM, ANQGSEA. This CDR3 reads CSVANSNQPQHF. CDR3 bases: TGCAGCGTTGCAAATAGCAATCAGCCCCAGCATTTT.

The V call is TRBV9, the J call TRBJ1-1, with a weak D call TRBD1 (6 bases). CDR1 and CDR2 from the germline V gene are SGDLS and YYNGEE. This CDR3 comprises 14 residues. V lost 3 bases to trimming and J lost 1 base, with 10 bases between them. CDR3 sequence (DNA): TGTGCCAGCAGCGCGACAGGCTCGAACACTGAAGCTTTCTTT. This sequence encodes CASSATGSNTEAFF.

The DNA of the CDR3 is TGTGCCAGCAGTCTAAGGCACCCGGGACAGGGGGTTCGCAATCAGCCCCAGCATTTT. Protein sequence: CASSLRHPGQGVRNQPQHF. This rearrangement joins TRBV2 to TRBJ1-5, with TRBD1 identical over 11 bases. CDR3 size: 19 residues. The germline V gene encodes CDR1 SNHLY and CDR2 FYNNEI. With 5 bases clipped from V and 2 bases from J, the junction kept 14 bases outside the gene matches.

The rearrangement joins TRBV9 to TRBJ2-1, with D perhaps matching TRBD1 (5 bases). Germline CDR1 and CDR2: SGDLS and YYNGEE. The germline V and J ends were trimmed by 2 bases and 1 base, with 13 bases remaining between them. The CDR3 has 16 amino acids. CDR3 amino acids: CASSVGLAGSYNEQFF. The CDR3 DNA reads TGTGCCAGCAGCGTCGGTCTGGCAGGGTCCTACAATGAGCAGTTCTTC.

This chain joins TRBV9 and TRBJ2-5; 7 bases are a match to TRBD1. The CDR3 consists of 13 residues. Trimming took 7 bases from V and 5 from J; bases not matched to a gene: 8. Looked up from germline, CDR1 is SGDLS and CDR2 is YYNGEE. DNA for the CDR3: TGTGCCAGCGGGCAGGGGGTAGGGGAGACCCAGTACTTC. Translated, it gives CASGQGVGETQYF.

The V gene is TRBV4-1, the J gene TRBJ1-2; D perhaps matches TRBD1 (5 bases). Germline loops: CDR1 MGHRA, CDR2 YSYEKL. V gave up 1 base and J gave up 4 bases, with 16 bases separating them. This CDR3 region has 16 residues. The CDR3 DNA is TGCGCCAGCAGCCAAGTTAACCGGGACTCAGGCTATGGCTACACCTTC. As protein: CASSQVNRDSGYGYTF.

The V gene is TRBV7-8, the J gene TRBJ2-7; D might be TRBD1 (6 bases). Germline V CDR1 and CDR2: SGHVS, FQNEAQ. Trimming stripped 7 bases from V and 3 bases from J, with 22 bases between. This CDR3 spans 16 amino acids. The CDR3 protein is CASNPPASGQYYEQYF. The CDR3 bases are TGTGCCAGCAACCCCCCTGCTTCCGGACAGTACTACGAGCAGTACTTC. Full variable domain (rest looked up from reference TRBV7-8 and TRBJ2-7): GAGVSQSPRYKVAKRGQDVALRCDPISGHVSLFWYQQALGQGPEFLTYFQNEAQLDKSGLPSDRFFAERPEGSVSTLKIQRTQQEDSAVYLCASNPPASGQYYEQYFGPGTRLTVT.

This sequence joins TRBV7-9 and TRBJ1-1; 7 bases map to TRBD1. The junction had 9 bases not matched to a gene; V was cut back by 5 bases and J by 0 bases. This CDR3 comprises 16 residues. The germline V gene has CDR1 SEHNR and CDR2 FQNEAQ (reference sequence). CDR3 amino acids: CASSTRQGQLNTEAFF. CDR3 DNA sequence: TGTGCCAGCAGCACCAGGCAGGGACAGCTGAACACTGAAGCTTTCTTT.